Listed below are T cell receptor beta chains from one sample, sequenced in a study of radiation and T cells in renal cell carcinoma. TCRdb's copy holds only in-frame clones and misses some; the assay was immunoSEQ multiplex PCR. The data hold around 140,000 clones, with about 88% observed a single time. Sequenced here: blood, sampled from a patient whose treatment included radiotherapy and nephrectomy. The receptors were sampled from a woman between 50 and 59 years old with renal cell carcinoma. Each CDR3 is given with its conserved first and last residue. The D gene is left open where the match is weak. For some rows the clone size is stated as once, few or many, or as a class when expanded; others skip it.

d_call: .; j_call: TRBJ2-3; v_call: TRBV28; clone_size: .; cdr3_nt: TGTGCCAGCAGTTTGGACACCGGCACAGATACGCAGTATTTT; cdr3_aa: CASSLDTGTDTQYF
d_call: TRBD1; j_call: TRBJ1-1; v_call: TRBV5-1; clone_size: .; cdr3_nt: TGCGCCAGCAGCGAACGACAGGGAATGGCTGAAGCTTTCTTT; cdr3_aa: CASSERQGMAEAFF
d_call: .; j_call: TRBJ1-1; v_call: TRBV5-4; clone_size: .; cdr3_nt: TGTGCCAGCAGCTTGGCGGAGCGAATGAACACTGAAGCTTTCTTT; cdr3_aa: CASSLAERMNTEAFF
d_call: TRBD2; j_call: TRBJ2-7; v_call: TRBV6-1; clone_size: .; cdr3_nt: TGTGCCAGCGATAAGGGACTAGCGGTGTACGAGCAGTACTTC; cdr3_aa: CASDKGLAVYEQYF
d_call: .; j_call: TRBJ1-1; v_call: TRBV5-4; clone_size: .; cdr3_nt: TGTGCCAGCAGCTTGTTTGACAGCCTTAACACTGAAGCTTTCTTT; cdr3_aa: CASSLFDSLNTEAFF
d_call: TRBD2; j_call: TRBJ2-7; v_call: TRBV19; clone_size: .; cdr3_nt: TGTGCCAGTAGTCGGACTAGCGGGAGCCCCGAGCAGTACTTC; cdr3_aa: CASSRTSGSPEQYF
d_call: .; j_call: TRBJ2-5; v_call: TRBV5-4; clone_size: .; cdr3_nt: TGTGCCAGCAGCTTAGACGGGGAGACCCAGTACTTC; cdr3_aa: CASSLDGETQYF
d_call: .; j_call: TRBJ1-2; v_call: TRBV7-9; clone_size: few; cdr3_nt: TGTGCCAGCAGCTTAGTCAACTATGGCTACACCTTC; cdr3_aa: CASSLVNYGYTF
d_call: TRBD1; j_call: TRBJ2-3; v_call: TRBV14; clone_size: few; cdr3_nt: TGTGCCAGCAGCCCGGGACAGAGCACAGATACGCAGTATTTT; cdr3_aa: CASSPGQSTDTQYF
d_call: .; j_call: TRBJ2-7; v_call: TRBV7-2; clone_size: .; cdr3_nt: TGTGCCAGCAGCTTACGGGGTAGGCCATACGAGCAGTACTTC; cdr3_aa: CASSLRGRPYEQYF
d_call: .; j_call: TRBJ2-5; v_call: TRBV5-1; clone_size: .; cdr3_nt: TGCGCCAGCAGCCCGGGTGGACAAGAGACCCAGTACTTC; cdr3_aa: CASSPGGQETQYF
d_call: .; j_call: TRBJ1-5; v_call: TRBV7-8; clone_size: .; cdr3_nt: TGTGCCAGCAGCCTAGTTAGTGGGAATCAGCCCCAGCATTTT; cdr3_aa: CASSLVSGNQPQHF
d_call: .; j_call: TRBJ2-3; v_call: TRBV7-3; clone_size: .; cdr3_nt: TGTGCCAGCAGCTTTGGGGCGGAAACGCAGTATTTT; cdr3_aa: CASSFGAETQYF
d_call: .; j_call: TRBJ1-2; v_call: TRBV6-5; clone_size: .; cdr3_nt: TGTGCCAGCAGTTACTCGTCTGGGGAAGTAGGTGGCTACACCTTC; cdr3_aa: CASSYSSGEVGGYTF
d_call: TRBD1; j_call: TRBJ1-1; v_call: TRBV11-3; clone_size: .; cdr3_nt: TGTGCCAGCAGCGGGGAGATGGACAGGGAAGCTTTCTTT; cdr3_aa: CASSGEMDREAFF
d_call: .; j_call: TRBJ2-2; v_call: TRBV11-3; clone_size: .; cdr3_nt: TGTGCCAGCAGCTTAGAATTCGCCGGGGAGCTGTTTTTT; cdr3_aa: CASSLEFAGELFF
d_call: TRBD2; j_call: TRBJ2-1; v_call: TRBV5-1; clone_size: .; cdr3_nt: TGCGCCAGCAGCAGTCTAGCGGGAGGGCCTTTGAATGAGCAGTTCTTC; cdr3_aa: CASSSLAGGPLNEQFF
d_call: TRBD2; j_call: TRBJ2-5; v_call: TRBV27; clone_size: once; cdr3_nt: TGTGCCAGCAGTCCCTGGGGTAGCGGGGGGGAGCGGCAAGAGACCCAGTACTTC; cdr3_aa: CASSPWGSGGERQETQYF
d_call: .; j_call: TRBJ1-4; v_call: TRBV5-1; clone_size: .; cdr3_nt: TGCGCCAGCAGCTTGGGCGGGAATGAAAAACTGTTTTTT; cdr3_aa: CASSLGGNEKLFF
d_call: .; j_call: TRBJ2-6; v_call: TRBV19; clone_size: .; cdr3_nt: TGTGCCAGTACAATTCCAGGGGACGGGGCCAACGTCCTGACTTTC; cdr3_aa: CASTIPGDGANVLTF
d_call: .; j_call: TRBJ2-1; v_call: TRBV9; clone_size: .; cdr3_nt: TGTGCCAGCAGCGTAGCCAGGGGCTCCTACAATGAGCAGTTCTTC; cdr3_aa: CASSVARGSYNEQFF
d_call: .; j_call: TRBJ1-5; v_call: TRBV19; clone_size: .; cdr3_nt: TGTGCCACCTCGCTGTCCCGTAACAATCAGCCCCAGCATTTT; cdr3_aa: CATSLSRNNQPQHF
d_call: TRBD1; j_call: TRBJ2-7; v_call: TRBV27; clone_size: .; cdr3_nt: TGTGCCAGCAGTCCACGGGACAGGGACCACGAGCAGTACTTC; cdr3_aa: CASSPRDRDHEQYF
d_call: .; j_call: TRBJ2-7; v_call: TRBV7-3; clone_size: .; cdr3_nt: TGTGCCAGCAGCCCAAGTGCGCAACCCGGGGTCCAGTACTTC; cdr3_aa: CASSPSAQPGVQYF
d_call: TRBD1; j_call: TRBJ1-1; v_call: TRBV5-1; clone_size: .; cdr3_nt: TGCGCCAGCAGCACCCGATCCACAGGGGAGAACACTGAAGCTTTCTTT; cdr3_aa: CASSTRSTGENTEAFF
d_call: TRBD1; j_call: TRBJ2-4; v_call: TRBV5-6; clone_size: .; cdr3_nt: TGTGCCAGCGGGTTTGGGACAGCGACTGCCAAAAACATTCAGTACTTC; cdr3_aa: CASGFGTATAKNIQYF
d_call: .; j_call: TRBJ1-4; v_call: TRBV5-1; clone_size: .; cdr3_nt: TGCGCCAGCAGCACAAGGACGGGAGAAAAACTGTTTTTT; cdr3_aa: CASSTRTGEKLFF
d_call: .; j_call: TRBJ1-1; v_call: TRBV18; clone_size: .; cdr3_nt: TGTGCCAGCTCACCCGAACACCTCGGTGACACTGAAGCTTTCTTT; cdr3_aa: CASSPEHLGDTEAFF
d_call: TRBD1; j_call: TRBJ2-5; v_call: TRBV9; clone_size: .; cdr3_nt: TGTGCCAGCGCCCGGACAGGTAACCAAGAGACCCAGTACTTC; cdr3_aa: CASARTGNQETQYF
d_call: .; j_call: TRBJ2-5; v_call: TRBV19; clone_size: .; cdr3_nt: TGTGCCAGTAGTTCGGACGCGCTAGGTGAGACCCAGTACTTC; cdr3_aa: CASSSDALGETQYF
d_call: .; j_call: TRBJ1-1; v_call: TRBV7-9; clone_size: .; cdr3_nt: TGTGCCAGCAGCCCCCGTGAGGGGGGGACTGAAGCTTTCTTT; cdr3_aa: CASSPREGGTEAFF
d_call: .; j_call: TRBJ1-2; v_call: TRBV19; clone_size: .; cdr3_nt: TGTGCCAGTAGTATTGGGCAGGGGCACTATGGCTACACCTTC; cdr3_aa: CASSIGQGHYGYTF
d_call: TRBD1; j_call: TRBJ2-2; v_call: TRBV6-1; clone_size: .; cdr3_nt: TGTGCCAGCAGTGGACAGGGGTTCTCCGGGGAGCTGTTTTTT; cdr3_aa: CASSGQGFSGELFF
d_call: .; j_call: TRBJ2-7; v_call: TRBV6-1; clone_size: .; cdr3_nt: TGTGCCAGCAACCACGGGGGCAGCTCCTACGAGCAGTACTTC; cdr3_aa: CASNHGGSSYEQYF
d_call: .; j_call: TRBJ1-1; v_call: TRBV11-1; clone_size: few; cdr3_nt: TGTGCCAGCACCCGTTCACTGAACACTGAAGCTTTCTTT; cdr3_aa: CASTRSLNTEAFF
d_call: TRBD2; j_call: TRBJ2-1; v_call: TRBV28; clone_size: .; cdr3_nt: TGTGCCAGCACCCTAGCGGGAGACTACAATGAGCAGTTCTTC; cdr3_aa: CASTLAGDYNEQFF
d_call: .; j_call: TRBJ1-5; v_call: TRBV7-2; clone_size: .; cdr3_nt: TGTGCCAGCAGCTTAATGGGGGGCCAAAATCAGCCCCAGCATTTT; cdr3_aa: CASSLMGGQNQPQHF
d_call: .; j_call: TRBJ1-2; v_call: TRBV19; clone_size: .; cdr3_nt: TGTGCCAGTAACTCTCCCCAGGGAAACTATGGCTACACCTTC; cdr3_aa: CASNSPQGNYGYTF
d_call: TRBD1; j_call: TRBJ2-2; v_call: TRBV11-2; clone_size: .; cdr3_nt: TGTGCCAGCAGCTTAGGGGGACAGGGTGGCCCCGGGGAGCTGTTTTTT; cdr3_aa: CASSLGGQGGPGELFF
d_call: TRBD1; j_call: TRBJ1-1; v_call: TRBV4-1; clone_size: .; cdr3_nt: TGCGCCAGCAGCCCACGGGAGACAGGGGGCGAGTCTTGGGACACTGAAGCTTTCTTT; cdr3_aa: CASSPRETGGESWDTEAFF
d_call: .; j_call: TRBJ2-2; v_call: TRBV5-6; clone_size: .; cdr3_nt: TGTGCCAGCAGTAGGGAAAACACCGGGGAGCTGTTTTTT; cdr3_aa: CASSRENTGELFF
d_call: .; j_call: TRBJ1-2; v_call: TRBV10-3; clone_size: .; cdr3_nt: TGTGCCATCAGTGAGTCGGGCTATGGCTACACCTTC; cdr3_aa: CAISESGYGYTF
d_call: TRBD1; j_call: TRBJ1-6; v_call: TRBV5-5; clone_size: few; cdr3_nt: TGTGCCAGCAGCTTGGTCGAAACAAGACAGGGGAATTCACCCCTCCACTTT; cdr3_aa: CASSLVETRQGNSPLHF
d_call: .; j_call: TRBJ2-1; v_call: TRBV4-2; clone_size: .; cdr3_nt: TGTGCCAGCAGCCAAGCAGACTCCTCTGGGCAGTTCTTC; cdr3_aa: CASSQADSSGQFF
d_call: .; j_call: TRBJ2-7; v_call: TRBV5-6; clone_size: .; cdr3_nt: TGTGCCAGCAGCCCAGGGGATGAACCCGACGAGCAGTACTTC; cdr3_aa: CASSPGDEPDEQYF
d_call: TRBD1; j_call: TRBJ2-4; v_call: TRBV10-1; clone_size: .; cdr3_nt: TGCGCCAGCAGTGAGTCGACTGGACAGGGTAGTGGCGCCATTCAGTACTTC; cdr3_aa: CASSESTGQGSGAIQYF
d_call: TRBD1; j_call: TRBJ1-5; v_call: TRBV9; clone_size: .; cdr3_nt: TGTGCCAGCAGCTTACCCCAACCCCATGACAGGGCTAGGCAGCCCCAGCATTTT; cdr3_aa: CASSLPQPHDRARQPQHF
d_call: TRBD2; j_call: TRBJ2-7; v_call: TRBV4-2; clone_size: .; cdr3_nt: TGTGCCAGCAGCCAAGCTAGCGGGAGGGCGCGAGGGGAGCAGTACTTC; cdr3_aa: CASSQASGRARGEQYF
d_call: TRBD1; j_call: TRBJ2-7; v_call: TRBV5-6; clone_size: once; cdr3_nt: TGTGCCAGCAGCTTGGCTGGACAGGGGTCGTACGAGCAGTACTTC; cdr3_aa: CASSLAGQGSYEQYF
d_call: .; j_call: TRBJ1-5; v_call: TRBV4-3; clone_size: .; cdr3_nt: TGCGCCAGCAGCCAAGAGGTCCTGGGTCAGCCCCAGCATTTT; cdr3_aa: CASSQEVLGQPQHF
d_call: .; j_call: TRBJ1-1; v_call: TRBV10-3; clone_size: .; cdr3_nt: TGTGCCATCAGTACCGGGACGGAGAACACTGAAGCTTTCTTT; cdr3_aa: CAISTGTENTEAFF
d_call: .; j_call: TRBJ1-4; v_call: TRBV30; clone_size: .; cdr3_nt: TGTGCCTGGACCCGCGGGAAGCAATCAACTAATGAAAAACTGTTTTTT; cdr3_aa: CAWTRGKQSTNEKLFF
d_call: .; j_call: TRBJ2-3; v_call: TRBV9; clone_size: .; cdr3_nt: TGTGCCAGCAGCGTACCTGGCACAGATACGCAGTATTTT; cdr3_aa: CASSVPGTDTQYF